Included here is one T cell receptor (beta chain) sequence, with context. MiXCR, applied by TCRdb to the 5' RACE reads, yields one record per CDR3 protein. The table includes about 40,000 distinct CDR3 sequences, over 15% detected once. Trimming took 5 bases from V and 5 from J, leaving 12 bases between them. Germline loops: CDR1 MNHEY, CDR2 SVGEGT. The CDR3 sequence is 13 residues long. The TCR was taken from a female donor with breast cancer. This chain joins TRBV6-2 or TRBV6-3 and TRBJ1-1, with D uncertain. Sequencing was performed on naive CD4+ T cells sorted from a lymph node. The subset: naive CD4+ T cells, CD4+CD45RA+CD25-. CDR3 in amino acids: CASSLFGRTEAFF. In DNA, the CDR3 is TGTGCCAGCAGTCTTTTTGGACGAACTGAAGCTTTCTTT.